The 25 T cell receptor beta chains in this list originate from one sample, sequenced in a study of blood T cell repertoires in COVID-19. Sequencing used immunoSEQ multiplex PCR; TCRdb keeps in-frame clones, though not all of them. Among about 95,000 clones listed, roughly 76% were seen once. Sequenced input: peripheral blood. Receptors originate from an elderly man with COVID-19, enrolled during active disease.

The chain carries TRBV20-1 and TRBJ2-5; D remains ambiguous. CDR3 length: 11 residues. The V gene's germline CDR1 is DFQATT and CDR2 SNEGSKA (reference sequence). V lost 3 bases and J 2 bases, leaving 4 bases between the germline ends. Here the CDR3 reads CSASVQETQYF. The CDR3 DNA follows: TGCAGTGCTAGTGTACAAGAGACCCAGTACTTC.

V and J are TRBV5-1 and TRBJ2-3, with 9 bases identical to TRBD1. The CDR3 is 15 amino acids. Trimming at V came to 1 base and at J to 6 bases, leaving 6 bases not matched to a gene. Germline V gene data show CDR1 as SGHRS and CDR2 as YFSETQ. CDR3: CASSLSTGGRDTQYF. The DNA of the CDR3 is TGCGCCAGCAGCTTGAGTACAGGGGGCAGGGATACGCAGTATTTT.

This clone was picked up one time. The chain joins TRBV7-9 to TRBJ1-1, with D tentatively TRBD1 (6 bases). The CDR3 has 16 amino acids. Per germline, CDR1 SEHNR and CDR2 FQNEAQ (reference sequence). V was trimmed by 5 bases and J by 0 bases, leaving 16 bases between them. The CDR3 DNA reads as TGTGCCAGCAGCCCCCGGGACACCCTTTTGAACACTGAAGCTTTCTTT. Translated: CASSPRDTLLNTEAFF. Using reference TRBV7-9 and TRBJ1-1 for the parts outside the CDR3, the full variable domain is DTGVSQNPRHKITKRGQNVTFRCDPISEHNRLYWYRQTLGQGPEFLTYFQNEAQLEKSRLLSDRFSAERPKGSFSTLEIQRTEQGDSAMYLCASSPRDTLLNTEAFFGQGTRLTVV.

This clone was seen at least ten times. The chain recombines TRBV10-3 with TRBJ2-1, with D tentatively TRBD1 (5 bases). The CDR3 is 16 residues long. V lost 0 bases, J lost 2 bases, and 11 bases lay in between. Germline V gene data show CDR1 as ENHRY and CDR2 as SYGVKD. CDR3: CAISESGQAPYNEQFF. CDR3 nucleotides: TGTGCCATCAGTGAGTCGGGGCAGGCTCCCTACAATGAGCAGTTCTTC.

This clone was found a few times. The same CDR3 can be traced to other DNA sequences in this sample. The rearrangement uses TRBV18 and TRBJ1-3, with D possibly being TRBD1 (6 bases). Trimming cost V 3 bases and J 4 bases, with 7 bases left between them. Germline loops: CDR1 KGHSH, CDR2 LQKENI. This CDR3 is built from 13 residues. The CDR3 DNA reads TGTGCCAGCTCACCCGGACAGGGAAACACCATATATTTT. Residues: CASSPGQGNTIYF.

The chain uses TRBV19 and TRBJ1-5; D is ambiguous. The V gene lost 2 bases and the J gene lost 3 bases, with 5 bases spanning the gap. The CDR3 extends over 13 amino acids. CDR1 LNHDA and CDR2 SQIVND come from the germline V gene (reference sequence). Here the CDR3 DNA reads TGTGCCAGTAGTATACAGTTCAATCAGCCCCAGCATTTT. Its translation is CASSIQFNQPQHF. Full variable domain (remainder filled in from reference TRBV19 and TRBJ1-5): DGGITQSPKYLFRKEGQNVTLSCEQNLNHDAMYWYRQDPGQGLRLIYYSQIVNDFQKGDIAEGYSVSREKKESFPLTVTSAQKNPTAFYLCASSIQFNQPQHFGDGTRLSIL.

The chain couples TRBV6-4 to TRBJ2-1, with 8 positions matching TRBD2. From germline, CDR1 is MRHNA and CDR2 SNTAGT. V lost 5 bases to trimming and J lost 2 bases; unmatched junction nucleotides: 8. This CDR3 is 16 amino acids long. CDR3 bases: TGTGCCAGCAGTTTAGAATTGGGACTAGCCTACAATGAGCAGTTCTTC. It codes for CASSLELGLAYNEQFF.

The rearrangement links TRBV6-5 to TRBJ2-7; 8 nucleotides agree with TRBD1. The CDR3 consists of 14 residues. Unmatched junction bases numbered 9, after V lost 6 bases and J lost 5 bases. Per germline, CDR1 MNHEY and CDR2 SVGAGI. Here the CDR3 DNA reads TGTGCCAGCAGGACGCCCGCAGGGGGCAACGAGCAGTACTTC. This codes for CASRTPAGGNEQYF.

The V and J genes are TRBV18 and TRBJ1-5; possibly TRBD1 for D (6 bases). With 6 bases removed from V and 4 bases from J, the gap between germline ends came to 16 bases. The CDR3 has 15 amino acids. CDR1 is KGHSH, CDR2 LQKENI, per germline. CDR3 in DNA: TGTGCCAGCTCGCCTTCAGGGGCGAAAAATCAGCCCCAGCATTTT. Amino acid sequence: CASSPSGAKNQPQHF.

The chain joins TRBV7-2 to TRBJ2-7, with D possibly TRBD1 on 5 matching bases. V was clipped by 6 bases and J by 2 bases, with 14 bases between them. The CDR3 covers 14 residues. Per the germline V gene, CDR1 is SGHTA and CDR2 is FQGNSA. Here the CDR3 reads CASRDTVVPYEQYF. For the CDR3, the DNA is TGTGCCAGCAGGGACACAGTTGTACCCTACGAGCAGTACTTC.

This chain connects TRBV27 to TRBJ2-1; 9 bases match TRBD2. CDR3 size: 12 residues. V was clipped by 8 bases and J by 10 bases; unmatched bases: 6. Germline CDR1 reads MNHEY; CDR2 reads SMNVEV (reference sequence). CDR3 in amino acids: CASSLAGREQFF. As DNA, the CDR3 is TGTGCCAGCTCTCTAGCGGGAAGGGAGCAGTTCTTC.

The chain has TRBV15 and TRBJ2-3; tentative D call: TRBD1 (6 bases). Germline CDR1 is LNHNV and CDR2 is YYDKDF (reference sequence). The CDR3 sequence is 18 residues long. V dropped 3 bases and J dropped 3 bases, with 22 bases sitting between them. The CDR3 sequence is CATSRAQRGGVGTDTQYF. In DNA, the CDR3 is TGTGCCACCAGCAGGGCTCAGCGTGGGGGCGTTGGAACAGATACGCAGTATTTT.

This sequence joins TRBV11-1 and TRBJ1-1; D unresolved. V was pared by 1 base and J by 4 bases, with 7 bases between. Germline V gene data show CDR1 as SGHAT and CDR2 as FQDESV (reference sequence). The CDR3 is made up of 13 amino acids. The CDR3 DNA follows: TGTGCCAGCAGCTTAGAGGCGGGCACTGAAGCTTTCTTT. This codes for CASSLEAGTEAFF.

The CDR3 DNA reads as TGTGCCATCAGTGAGGATGGTCTGGCGGGTTCGCCCCTCCACTTT. It specifies CAISEDGLAGSPLHF. This chain links TRBV10-3 with TRBJ1-6; no clear D. Germline V gives CDR1 ENHRY, CDR2 SYGVKD. V was trimmed by 2 bases and J by 13 bases, leaving 18 bases between them. CDR3 length equals 15 residues.

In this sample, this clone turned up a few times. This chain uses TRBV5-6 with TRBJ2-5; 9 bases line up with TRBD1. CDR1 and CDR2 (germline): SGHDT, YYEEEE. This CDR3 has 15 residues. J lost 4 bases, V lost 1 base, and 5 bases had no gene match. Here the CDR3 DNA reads TGTGCCAGCAGCTTGCGGGACAGGGAGGGAGAGACCCAGTACTTC. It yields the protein CASSLRDREGETQYF.

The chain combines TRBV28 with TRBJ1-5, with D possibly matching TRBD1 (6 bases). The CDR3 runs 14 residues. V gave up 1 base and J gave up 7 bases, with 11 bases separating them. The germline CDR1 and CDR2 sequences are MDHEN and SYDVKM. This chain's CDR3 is CASSLLGGAQPQHF. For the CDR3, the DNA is TGTGCCAGCAGTTTATTAGGGGGGGCACAGCCCCAGCATTTT.

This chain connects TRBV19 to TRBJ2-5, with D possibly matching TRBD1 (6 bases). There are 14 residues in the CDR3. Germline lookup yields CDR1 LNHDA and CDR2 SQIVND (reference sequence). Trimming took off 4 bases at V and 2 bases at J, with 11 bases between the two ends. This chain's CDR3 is CASSRGGGQETQYF. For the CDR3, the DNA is TGTGCCAGTAGTAGAGGGGGTGGGCAAGAGACCCAGTACTTC.

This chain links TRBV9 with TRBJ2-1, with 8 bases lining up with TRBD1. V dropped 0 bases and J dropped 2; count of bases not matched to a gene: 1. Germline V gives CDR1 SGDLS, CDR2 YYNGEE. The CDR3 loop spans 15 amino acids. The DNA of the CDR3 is TGTGCCAGCAGCGTAGTGACAGGGGCCTACAATGAGCAGTTCTTC. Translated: CASSVVTGAYNEQFF.

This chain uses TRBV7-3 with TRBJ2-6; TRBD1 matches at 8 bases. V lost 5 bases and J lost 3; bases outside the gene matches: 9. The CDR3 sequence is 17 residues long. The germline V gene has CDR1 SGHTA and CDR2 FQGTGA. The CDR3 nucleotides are TGTGCCAGCAGCGGACGGACAGGGCAAAGTGGGGCCAACGTCCTGACTTTC. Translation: CASSGRTGQSGANVLTF.

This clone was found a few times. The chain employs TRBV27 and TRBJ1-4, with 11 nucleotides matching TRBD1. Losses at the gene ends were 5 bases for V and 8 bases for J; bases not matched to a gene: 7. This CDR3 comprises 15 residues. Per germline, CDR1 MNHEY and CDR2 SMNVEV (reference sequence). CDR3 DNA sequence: TGTGCCAGCAGTCTCTGGACAGGGGGCGCGGAAAAACTGTTTTTT. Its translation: CASSLWTGGAEKLFF.

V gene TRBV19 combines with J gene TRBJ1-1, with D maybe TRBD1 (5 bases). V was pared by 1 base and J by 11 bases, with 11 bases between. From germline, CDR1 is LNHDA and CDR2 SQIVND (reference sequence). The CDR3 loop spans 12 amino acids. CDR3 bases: TGTGCCAGTAGTATAGCAGGGTATATGGCTTTCTTT. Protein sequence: CASSIAGYMAFF. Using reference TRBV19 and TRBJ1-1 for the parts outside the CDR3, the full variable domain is DGGITQSPKYLFRKEGQNVTLSCEQNLNHDAMYWYRQDPGQGLRLIYYSQIVNDFQKGDIAEGYSVSREKKESFPLTVTSAQKNPTAFYLCASSIAGYMAFFGQGTRLTVV.

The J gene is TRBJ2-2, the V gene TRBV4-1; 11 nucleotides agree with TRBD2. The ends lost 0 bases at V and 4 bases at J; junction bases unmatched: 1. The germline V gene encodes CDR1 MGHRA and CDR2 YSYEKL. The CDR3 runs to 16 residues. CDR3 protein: CASSQDSGRATGELFF. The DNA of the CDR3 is TGCGCCAGCAGCCAAGATAGCGGGAGGGCCACCGGGGAGCTGTTTTTT.

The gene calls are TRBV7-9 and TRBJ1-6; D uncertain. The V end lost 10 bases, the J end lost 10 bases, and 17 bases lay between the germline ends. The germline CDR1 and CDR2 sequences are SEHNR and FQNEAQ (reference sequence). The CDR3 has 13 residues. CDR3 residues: CATGLGSGSPLHF. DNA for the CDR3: TGTGCCACCGGTTTAGGGAGCGGGTCACCCCTCCACTTT.

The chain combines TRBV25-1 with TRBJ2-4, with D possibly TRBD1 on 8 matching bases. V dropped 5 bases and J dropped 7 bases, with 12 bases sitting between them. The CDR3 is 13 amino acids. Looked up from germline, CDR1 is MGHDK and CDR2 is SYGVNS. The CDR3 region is CASSPQGGNIQYF. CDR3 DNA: TGTGCCAGCAGTCCACAGGGGGGGAACATTCAGTACTTC. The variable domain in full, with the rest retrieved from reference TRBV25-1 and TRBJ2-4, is EADIYQTPRYLVIGTGKKITLECSQTMGHDKMYWYQQDPGMELHLIHYSYGVNSTEKGDLSSESTVSRIRTEHFPLTLESARPSHTSQYLCASSPQGGNIQYFGAGTRLSVL.

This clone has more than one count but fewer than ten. CDR3 sequence: CASSLSARYTEAFF. The CDR3 nucleotides are TGTGCCAGCAGTTTAAGCGCTCGTTACACTGAAGCTTTCTTT. The chain uses TRBV11-2 and TRBJ1-1; D gene uncertain. CDR1 and CDR2 (germline): SGHAT, FQNNGV. The CDR3 runs 14 residues. The ends were cut back, 6 bases at V and 3 bases at J, with 14 bases in the middle.